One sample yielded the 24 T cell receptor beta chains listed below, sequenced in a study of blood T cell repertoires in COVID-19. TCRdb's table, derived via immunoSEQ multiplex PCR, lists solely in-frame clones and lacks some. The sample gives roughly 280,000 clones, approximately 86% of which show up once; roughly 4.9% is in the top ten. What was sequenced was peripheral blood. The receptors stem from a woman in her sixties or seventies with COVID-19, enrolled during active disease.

In DNA form, the CDR3 reads TGTGCCATCAGTGCGACAGGGGGAAATCAGCCCCAGCATTTT. Protein sequence: CAISATGGNQPQHF. The chain couples TRBV10-3 to TRBJ1-5; TRBD1 agrees at 9 bases. Losses at the gene ends were 4 bases for V and 4 bases for J; bases not matched to a gene: 2. The CDR3 has 14 residues. Germline V CDR1 and CDR2: ENHRY, SYGVKD.

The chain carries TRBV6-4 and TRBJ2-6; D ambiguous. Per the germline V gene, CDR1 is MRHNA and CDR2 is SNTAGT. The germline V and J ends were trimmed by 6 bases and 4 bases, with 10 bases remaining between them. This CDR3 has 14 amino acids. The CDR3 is CASSPDLGANVLTF. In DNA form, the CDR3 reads TGTGCCAGCAGCCCAGACTTAGGGGCCAACGTCCTGACTTTC.

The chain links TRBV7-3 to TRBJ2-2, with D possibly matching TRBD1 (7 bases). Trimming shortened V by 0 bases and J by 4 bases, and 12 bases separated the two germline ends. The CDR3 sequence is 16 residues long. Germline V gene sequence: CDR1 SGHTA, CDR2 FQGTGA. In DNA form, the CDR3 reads TGTGCCAGCAGCTTAACTCGGCAGGGGGGCACCGGGGAGCTGTTTTTT. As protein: CASSLTRQGGTGELFF.

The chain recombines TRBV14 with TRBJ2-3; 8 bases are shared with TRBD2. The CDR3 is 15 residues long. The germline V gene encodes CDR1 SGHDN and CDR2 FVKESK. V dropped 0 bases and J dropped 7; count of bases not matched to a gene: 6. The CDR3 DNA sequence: TGTGCCAGCAGCCAAGATCCGGGAGGGCCGCATACGCAGTATTTT. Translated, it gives CASSQDPGGPHTQYF.

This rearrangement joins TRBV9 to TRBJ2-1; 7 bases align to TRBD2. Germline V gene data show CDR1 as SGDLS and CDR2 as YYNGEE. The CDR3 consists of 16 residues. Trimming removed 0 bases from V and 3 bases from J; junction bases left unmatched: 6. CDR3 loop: CASSVVASGLYNEQFF. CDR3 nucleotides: TGTGCCAGCAGCGTAGTGGCTAGCGGACTCTACAATGAGCAGTTCTTC.

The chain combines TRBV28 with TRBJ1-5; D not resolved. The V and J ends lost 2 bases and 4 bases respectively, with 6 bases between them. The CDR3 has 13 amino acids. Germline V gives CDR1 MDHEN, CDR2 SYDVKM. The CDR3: CASSLLGNQPQHF. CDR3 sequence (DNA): TGTGCCAGCAGTTTACTCGGGAATCAGCCCCAGCATTTT.

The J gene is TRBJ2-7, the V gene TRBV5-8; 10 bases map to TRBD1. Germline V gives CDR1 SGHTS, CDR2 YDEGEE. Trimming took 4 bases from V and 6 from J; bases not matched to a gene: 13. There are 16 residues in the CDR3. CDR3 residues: CASSPFRTGGFVEQYF. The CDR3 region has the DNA TGTGCCAGCAGCCCCTTTAGGACAGGGGGATTCGTCGAGCAGTACTTC.

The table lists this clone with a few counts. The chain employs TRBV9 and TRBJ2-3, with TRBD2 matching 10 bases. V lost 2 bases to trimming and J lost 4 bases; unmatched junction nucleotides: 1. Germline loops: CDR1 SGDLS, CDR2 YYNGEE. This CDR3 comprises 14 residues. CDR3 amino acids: CASSVSGRSDTQYF. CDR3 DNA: TGTGCCAGCAGCGTTAGCGGGAGGTCAGATACGCAGTATTTT.

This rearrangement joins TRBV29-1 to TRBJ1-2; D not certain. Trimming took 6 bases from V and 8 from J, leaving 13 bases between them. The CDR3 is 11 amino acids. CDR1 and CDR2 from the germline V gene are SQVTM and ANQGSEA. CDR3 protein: CSVSRGEGYTF. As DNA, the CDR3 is TGCAGCGTGAGCCGGGGAGAGGGCTACACCTTC.

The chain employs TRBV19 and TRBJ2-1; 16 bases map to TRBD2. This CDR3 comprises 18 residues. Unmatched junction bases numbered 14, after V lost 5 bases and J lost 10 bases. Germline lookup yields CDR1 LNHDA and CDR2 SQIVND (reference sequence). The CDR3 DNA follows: TGTGCCAGTAGTTCCGGGACTAGCGGGAGGGCCAGGCTCGGAGAGCAGTTCTTC. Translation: CASSSGTSGRARLGEQFF.

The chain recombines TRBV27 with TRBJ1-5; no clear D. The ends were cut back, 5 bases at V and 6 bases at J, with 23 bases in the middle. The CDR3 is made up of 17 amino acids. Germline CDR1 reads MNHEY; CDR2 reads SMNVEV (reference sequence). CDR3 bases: TGTGCCAGCAGTCCCACCCATGGAGGGATTGTGTCTCAGCCCCAGCATTTT. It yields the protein CASSPTHGGIVSQPQHF.

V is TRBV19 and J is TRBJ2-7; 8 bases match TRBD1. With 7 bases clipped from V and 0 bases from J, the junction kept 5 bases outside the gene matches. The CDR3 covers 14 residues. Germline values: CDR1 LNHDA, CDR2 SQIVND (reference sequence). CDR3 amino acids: CASTTDRASYEQYF. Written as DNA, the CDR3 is TGTGCCAGTACCACGGACAGGGCCTCCTACGAGCAGTACTTC.

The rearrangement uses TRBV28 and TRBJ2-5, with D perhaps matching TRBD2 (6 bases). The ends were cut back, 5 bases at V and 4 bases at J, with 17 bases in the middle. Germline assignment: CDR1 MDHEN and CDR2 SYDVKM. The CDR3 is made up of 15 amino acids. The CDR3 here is CASSQTPLARETQYF. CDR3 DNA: TGTGCCAGCAGTCAAACACCACTAGCACGAGAGACCCAGTACTTC.

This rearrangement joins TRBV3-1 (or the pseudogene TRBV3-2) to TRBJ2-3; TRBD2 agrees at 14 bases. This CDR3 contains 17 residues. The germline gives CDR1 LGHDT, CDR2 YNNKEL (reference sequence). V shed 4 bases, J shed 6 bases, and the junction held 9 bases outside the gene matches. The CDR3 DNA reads TGTGCCAGCAGCCTTGATCGACTAGCGGGAGGGCCGGATACGCAGTATTTT. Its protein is CASSLDRLAGGPDTQYF.

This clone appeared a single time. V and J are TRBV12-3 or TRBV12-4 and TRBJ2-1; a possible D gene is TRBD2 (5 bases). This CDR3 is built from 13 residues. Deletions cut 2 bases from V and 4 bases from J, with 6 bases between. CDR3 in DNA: TGTGCCAGCAGTTTAAGGAGGTACAATGAGCAGTTCTTC. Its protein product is CASSLRRYNEQFF.

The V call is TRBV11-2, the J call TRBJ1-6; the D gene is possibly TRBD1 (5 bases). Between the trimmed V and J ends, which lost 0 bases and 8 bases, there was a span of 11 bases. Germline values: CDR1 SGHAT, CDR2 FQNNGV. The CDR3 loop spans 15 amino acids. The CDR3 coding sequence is TGTGCCAGCAGCTTAGATCTAACAGGAGATTCACCCCTCCACTTT. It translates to CASSLDLTGDSPLHF. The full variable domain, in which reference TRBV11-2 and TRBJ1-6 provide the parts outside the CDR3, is EAGVAQSPRYKIIEKRQSVAFWCNPISGHATLYWYQQILGQGPKLLIQFQNNGVVDDSQLPKDRFSAERLKGVDSTLKIQPAKLEDSAVYLCASSLDLTGDSPLHFGNGTRLTVT.

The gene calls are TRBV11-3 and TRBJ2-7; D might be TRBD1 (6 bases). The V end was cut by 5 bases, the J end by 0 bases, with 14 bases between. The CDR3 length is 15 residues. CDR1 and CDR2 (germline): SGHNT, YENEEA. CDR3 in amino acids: CASSDRDTFSYEQYF. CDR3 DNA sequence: TGTGCCAGCAGCGACCGGGACACCTTCTCCTACGAGCAGTACTTC.

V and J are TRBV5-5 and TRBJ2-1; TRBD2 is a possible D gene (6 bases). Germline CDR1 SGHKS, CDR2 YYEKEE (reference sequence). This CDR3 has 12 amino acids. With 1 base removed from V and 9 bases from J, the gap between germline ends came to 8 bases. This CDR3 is CASSLIGGEQFF. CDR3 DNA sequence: TGTGCCAGCAGCTTGATCGGGGGTGAGCAGTTCTTC.

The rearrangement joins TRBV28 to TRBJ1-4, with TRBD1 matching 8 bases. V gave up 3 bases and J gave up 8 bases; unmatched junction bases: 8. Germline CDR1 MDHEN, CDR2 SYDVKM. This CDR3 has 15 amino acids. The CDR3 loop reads CASSFPQGAREKLFF. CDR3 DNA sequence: TGTGCCAGCAGTTTCCCTCAGGGGGCTCGGGAAAAACTGTTTTTT.

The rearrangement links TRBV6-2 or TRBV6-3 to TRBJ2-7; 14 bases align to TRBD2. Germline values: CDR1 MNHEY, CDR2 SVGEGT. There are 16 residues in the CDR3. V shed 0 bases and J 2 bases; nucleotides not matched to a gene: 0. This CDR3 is CASSYSGLAGAYEQYF. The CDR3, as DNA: TGTGCCAGCAGTTACTCGGGACTAGCGGGAGCCTACGAGCAGTACTTC.

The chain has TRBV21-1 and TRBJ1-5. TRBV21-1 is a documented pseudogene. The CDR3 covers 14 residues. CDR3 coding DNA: TGTGCCAGCAGCAAAGTAACGGGTCATCAGCCCCAGCATTTT. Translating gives CASSKVTGHQPQHF.

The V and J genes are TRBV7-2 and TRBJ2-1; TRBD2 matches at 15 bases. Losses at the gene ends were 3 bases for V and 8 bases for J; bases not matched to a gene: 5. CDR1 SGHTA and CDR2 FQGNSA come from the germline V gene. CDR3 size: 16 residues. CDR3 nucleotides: TGTGCCAGCAGCTTGGGACTAGCGGGAGGTAGCGATGAGCAGTTCTTC. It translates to CASSLGLAGGSDEQFF.

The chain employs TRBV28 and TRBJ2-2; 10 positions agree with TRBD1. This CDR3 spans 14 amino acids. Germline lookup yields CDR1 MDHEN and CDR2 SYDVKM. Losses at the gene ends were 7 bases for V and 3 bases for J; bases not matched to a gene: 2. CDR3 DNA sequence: TGTGCCAGCACGGACAGGGGGGACACCGGGGAGCTGTTTTTT. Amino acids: CASTDRGDTGELFF.

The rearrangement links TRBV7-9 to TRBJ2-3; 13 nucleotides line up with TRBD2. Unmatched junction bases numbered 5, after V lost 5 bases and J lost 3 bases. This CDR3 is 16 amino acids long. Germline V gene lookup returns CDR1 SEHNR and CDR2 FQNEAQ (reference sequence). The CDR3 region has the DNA TGTGCCAGCAGCGCCCGACTAGCGGGAGGAACAGATACGCAGTATTTT. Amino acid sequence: CASSARLAGGTDTQYF. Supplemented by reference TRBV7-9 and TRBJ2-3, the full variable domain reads DTGVSQNPRHKITKRGQNVTFRCDPISEHNRLYWYRQTLGQGPEFLTYFQNEAQLEKSRLLSDRFSAERPKGSFSTLEIQRTEQGDSAMYLCASSARLAGGTDTQYFGPGTRLTVL.